The entry below describes one TCR beta chain. The antigen is undetermined. These data are taken from a study of shared clonotypes between healthy human individuals. Study findings and constraints: Larger estimated richness was generally recorded for naive subsets relative to memory subsets. Donors were few, which limited the genetic and exposure-history diversity represented.

In the original processing: Junction-only immunoSEQ sequences carried no quality scores, so filtering differed. Assay: immunoSEQ multiplex PCR; the TCRdb copy retains only in-frame clones and omits some. Clone size and V and J calls were adopted from that table, with D and trimming inferred from the DNA. Of about 2.5 million clones in the sample, about nine tenths are singletons; the top ten hold approximately 0.4%. The length of the CDR3 is 17 residues. Germline V gene sequence: CDR1 SGHDT, CDR2 YYEEEE. V lost 4 bases to trimming and J lost 0 bases; unmatched junction nucleotides: 12. The sequence came from a man aged 18 to 30 in good health. Some clones in this sample may be carry-over from other donors' samples. The chain has TRBV5-6 and TRBJ2-5; the match to TRBD2 covers 7 bases. The sequencing sample was made of naive CD4+ T cells from PBMCs. Subset indicated: CD45RA+ positively selected. This chain's CDR3 is CASSDDTGGSHQETQYF. The CDR3 DNA is TGTGCCAGCAGCGACGATACGGGAGGCTCCCACCAAGAGACCCAGTACTTC.